The next 27 T cell receptor beta chains were all read from a single sample in a study of cytomegalovirus exposure and HLA in healthy donors. A multiplex PCR was run with 60 Vbeta primers and 13 Jbeta primers. Sequencing used immunoSEQ multiplex PCR; TCRdb keeps in-frame clones, though not all of them. The profile shows about 130,000 clones, 75% to 85% of them singletons. The source material was PBMCs. Every receptor here comes from a man aged 25-45 years in good health and CMV-seronegative.

The V call is TRBV5-4, the J call TRBJ2-3, with a weak D call TRBD1 (6 bases). This CDR3 is built from 14 residues. Looked up from germline, CDR1 is SGHNT and CDR2 is YYREEE (reference sequence). Trimming stripped 4 bases from V and 3 bases from J, with 12 bases between. The CDR3 bases are TGTGCCAGCAGCCCTACAGGGTTGACAGATACGCAGTATTTT. Translating it yields CASSPTGLTDTQYF.

The rearrangement links TRBV30 to TRBJ1-2; no reliable D call. The V and J ends lost 1 base and 5 bases respectively, with 11 bases between them. The CDR3 totals 13 residues. Looked up from germline, CDR1 is GTSNPN and CDR2 is SVGIG (reference sequence). CDR3 nucleotides: TGTGCCTGGAGTGATTCTGCGGTGTATGGCTACACCTTC. Translated: CAWSDSAVYGYTF. Based on the CDR3 plus reference TRBV30 and TRBJ1-2, the full variable domain is SQTIHQWPATLVQPVGSPLSLECTVEGTSNPNLYWYRQAAGRGLQLLFYSVGIGQISSEVPQNLSASRPQDRQFILSSKKLLLSDSGFYLCAWSDSAVYGYTFGSGTRLTVV.

Comment on this clone: At one of its ends the junction is not consistent with the germline gene, which may arise from a read error. The rearrangement uses TRBV5-4 and TRBJ1-5, with 8 bases fitting TRBD1. Germline V gene data show CDR1 as SGHNT and CDR2 as YYREEE (reference sequence). This CDR3 spans 13 amino acids. The CDR3 nucleotides are TGTGCCATGACAGGGGATCTCAATCAGCCCCAGAATTTT. Protein sequence: CAMTGDLNQPQNF.

The J gene is TRBJ1-1, the V gene TRBV19; D is perhaps TRBD1 (5 bases). This CDR3 has 15 residues. V gave up 0 bases and J gave up 2 bases, with 10 bases separating them. Germline CDR1 and CDR2: LNHDA and SQIVND (reference sequence). The CDR3 region has the DNA TGTGCCAGTAGTATAGATCGCAGGGTTAACACTGAAGCTTTCTTT. This gives the protein CASSIDRRVNTEAFF. The complete variable domain, with remaining parts taken from reference TRBV19 and TRBJ1-1, reads DGGITQSPKYLFRKEGQNVTLSCEQNLNHDAMYWYRQDPGQGLRLIYYSQIVNDFQKGDIAEGYSVSREKKESFPLTVTSAQKNPTAFYLCASSIDRRVNTEAFFGQGTRLTVV.

This rearrangement joins TRBV10-3 to TRBJ2-1; the match to TRBD2 covers 7 bases. CDR3 length: 14 residues. Germline-derived CDR1 and CDR2 are ENHRY and SYGVKD. The V and J ends lost 6 bases and 8 bases, in that order; junction bases with no gene match: 10. This CDR3 is CAIRRGGSIYEQFF. The CDR3 nucleotides are TGTGCCATCAGGCGGGGCGGGAGTATATATGAGCAGTTCTTC.

A single count supports this clone. The V and J genes are TRBV30 and TRBJ2-5; 15 nucleotides match TRBD2. V lost 2 bases, J lost 5 bases, and 12 bases stayed unmatched. Germline values: CDR1 GTSNPN, CDR2 SVGIG (reference sequence). The CDR3 consists of 18 residues. Written as DNA, the CDR3 is TGTGCCTGGAGTAGTACCAGGACTAGCGGGAGGGCGACGGAGACCCAGTACTTC. This translates into CAWSSTRTSGRATETQYF. The variable domain in full, completed from reference TRBV30 and TRBJ2-5, reads SQTIHQWPATLVQPVGSPLSLECTVEGTSNPNLYWYRQAAGRGLQLLFYSVGIGQISSEVPQNLSASRPQDRQFILSSKKLLLSDSGFYLCAWSSTRTSGRATETQYFGPGTRLLVL.

V is TRBV7-9 and J is TRBJ1-4; no definite D call. Deletions cut 3 bases from V and 8 bases from J, with 7 bases between. The CDR3 spans 12 residues. The germline CDR1 and CDR2 sequences are SEHNR and FQNEAQ (reference sequence). In nucleotides, the CDR3 is TGTGCCAGCAGCTTCTTCGGGGAAAAACTGTTTTTT. Encoded protein: CASSFFGEKLFF.

The rearrangement joins TRBV18 to TRBJ2-2, with TRBD2 identical over 9 bases. This CDR3 has 15 amino acids. From germline, CDR1 is KGHSH and CDR2 LQKENI. V dropped 3 bases and J dropped 2; count of bases not matched to a gene: 1. CDR3 sequence (DNA): TGTGCCAGCTCACCGACTAGCGGAAACACCGGGGAGCTGTTTTTT. It codes for CASSPTSGNTGELFF.

The V gene is TRBV9, the J gene TRBJ2-3; tentative D call: TRBD2 (6 bases). From germline, CDR1 is SGDLS and CDR2 YYNGEE. Trimming removed 0 bases at V and 4 bases at J, with 15 bases between. The CDR3 runs to 16 residues. The CDR3 is CASSVAHTGLSDTQYF. As DNA, the CDR3 is TGTGCCAGCAGCGTAGCCCACACGGGACTGTCAGATACGCAGTATTTT.

The chain employs TRBV2 and TRBJ2-1; 11 nucleotides agree with TRBD2. The length of the CDR3 is 15 residues. Germline loops: CDR1 SNHLY, CDR2 FYNNEI. V was clipped by 6 bases and J by 6 bases; unmatched bases: 7. The CDR3 nucleotides read TGTGCCAGCAGGACCGGGACTAGCGGTGCCAATGAGCAGTTCTTC. It translates to CASRTGTSGANEQFF.

As regards this clone: Other DNA sequences within the sample encode an identical CDR3. V and J are TRBV6-5 and TRBJ1-1, with D uncertain. This CDR3 is built from 14 residues. Germline assignment: CDR1 MNHEY and CDR2 SVGAGI. V lost 3 bases and J lost 1, with 9 bases in between. CDR3: CASSYGRGNTEAFF. CDR3 coding DNA: TGTGCCAGCAGTTATGGACGGGGGAACACTGAAGCTTTCTTT.

The V gene is TRBV27, the J gene TRBJ2-7; 8 bases align to TRBD2. V lost 2 bases to trimming and J lost 7 bases; unmatched junction nucleotides: 13. This CDR3 contains 16 residues. Germline CDR1 MNHEY, CDR2 SMNVEV (reference sequence). This chain's CDR3 is CASSLRLGTRGWEQYF. CDR3 bases: TGTGCCAGCAGTTTACGCCTGGGGACTAGGGGTTGGGAGCAGTACTTC.

This clone came up once. J is TRBJ2-5 and V is TRBV4-1; 7 nucleotides line up with TRBD2. Germline CDR1 is MGHRA and CDR2 is YSYEKL. The CDR3 extends over 15 amino acids. V lost 4 bases to trimming and J lost 3 bases; unmatched junction nucleotides: 8. The CDR3 DNA follows: TGCGCCAGCAGCCCGACAAGGGGAGGGGAAGAGACCCAGTACTTC. This gives the protein CASSPTRGGEETQYF.

CDR3 residues: CASSLQGGRSSYEQYF. The DNA of the CDR3 is TGTGCCAGCAGCCTTCAGGGCGGGAGGTCTTCCTACGAGCAGTACTTC. The V and J genes are TRBV7-8 and TRBJ2-5; 8 bases match TRBD2. The J call is uncertain, as TRBJ2-7 better fits the DNA end. This CDR3 is built from 16 residues. Germline V gives CDR1 SGHVS, CDR2 FQNEAQ.

This clone showed up just a few times. The chain carries TRBV9 and TRBJ2-1, with 9 nucleotides matching TRBD2. Trimming removed 2 bases from V and 0 bases from J; junction bases left unmatched: 6. Germline loops: CDR1 SGDLS, CDR2 YYNGEE. The CDR3 runs to 17 residues. The CDR3 DNA follows: TGTGCCAGCAGCGTCGACGGAGCGGGAGGCTCCTACAATGAGCAGTTCTTC. Protein product: CASSVDGAGGSYNEQFF.

V usage is TRBV7-8 and J usage is TRBJ2-2; TRBD2 aligns across 7 bases. V trimming: 3 bases; J trimming: 0 bases; junction bases outside the gene matches: 10. Germline loops: CDR1 SGHVS, CDR2 FQNEAQ. The CDR3 spans 18 residues. The CDR3 sequence: CASSLVGGMHPNTGELFF. DNA of the CDR3: TGTGCCAGCAGCTTGGTGGGAGGGATGCACCCGAACACCGGGGAGCTGTTTTTT.

In this sample, this clone turned up a few times. The chain carries TRBV13 and TRBJ2-1, with 7 bases that match TRBD2. Trimming cost V 1 base and J 2 bases; bases outside gene matches: 5. The CDR3 loop spans 16 amino acids. Looked up from germline, CDR1 is PRHDT and CDR2 is FYEKMQ (reference sequence). The CDR3 DNA reads as TGTGCCAGCAGCTTAGAAGGGCTAGCGGCCTACAATGAGCAGTTCTTC. It specifies CASSLEGLAAYNEQFF.

V gene TRBV6-5 combines with J gene TRBJ2-3, with unresolved D. Germline V gene lookup returns CDR1 MNHEY and CDR2 SVGAGI. The CDR3 runs to 15 residues. V lost 2 bases and J 0 bases, leaving 9 bases between the germline ends. DNA of the CDR3: TGTGCCAGCAGTTACGCATCCACTAGCACAGATACGCAGTATTTT. This gives the protein CASSYASTSTDTQYF.

The chain has TRBV6-1 and TRBJ1-2; possibly TRBD1 for D (5 bases). V lost 5 bases and J 5 bases, leaving 12 bases between the germline ends. CDR1 is MNHNS, CDR2 SASEGT, per germline. The CDR3 runs to 13 residues. The CDR3 sequence: CASSSGQDYGYTF. DNA for the CDR3: TGTGCCAGCAGTTCCGGACAAGATTATGGCTACACCTTC.

The V gene is TRBV5-1, the J gene TRBJ1-2; 7 nucleotides line up with TRBD1. V lost 2 bases to trimming and J lost 7 bases; unmatched junction nucleotides: 11. CDR3 length: 15 amino acids. Germline V gene sequence: CDR1 SGHRS, CDR2 YFSETQ. The CDR3 is CASSLDTGVRLGYTF. The CDR3 DNA follows: TGCGCCAGCAGCTTAGATACAGGGGTCCGTCTTGGCTACACCTTC.

This clone showed up just a few times. A junction end diverges from the germline sequence, so it may reflect a read error. V gene TRBV4-2 combines with J gene TRBJ2-7; 8 bases fit TRBD1. This CDR3 has 14 residues. Germline assignment: CDR1 LGHNA and CDR2 YNFKEQ. CDR3 residues: CASSPSGGSHEQYF. CDR3 nucleotides: TGTGCCAGCAGCCCTTCAGGGGGCTCCCACGAGCAGTACTTC.

This clone was seen only once. The CDR3 here is CASSPQGARGYTF. DNA for the CDR3: TGTGCCAGCAGTCCACAGGGGGCTAGGGGCTACACCTTC. The V call is TRBV6-5, the J call TRBJ1-2; 9 bases map to TRBD1. The CDR3 runs to 13 residues. Per the germline V gene, CDR1 is MNHEY and CDR2 is SVGAGI. Trimming at V came to 5 bases and at J to 8 bases, leaving 6 bases not matched to a gene.

CDR3 coding DNA: TGTGCCAGCAGCGTCGGACTAGCAAACACCTACGAGCAGTACTTC. It yields the protein CASSVGLANTYEQYF. V and J are TRBV9 and TRBJ2-7; 8 bases map to TRBD2. This CDR3 has 15 residues. After removal of 2 bases from V and 2 bases from J, the junction contained 6 bases not matched to a gene. Germline values: CDR1 SGDLS, CDR2 YYNGEE.

V is TRBV15 and J is TRBJ2-5; D remains ambiguous. Germline V CDR1 and CDR2: LNHNV, YYDKDF (reference sequence). This CDR3 comprises 14 residues. V was pared by 2 bases and J by 2 bases, with 9 bases between. The CDR3 here is CATSRQVLQETQYF. DNA of the CDR3: TGTGCCACCAGCAGACAGGTGCTTCAAGAGACCCAGTACTTC.

V and J are TRBV14 and TRBJ2-3; a weak D match, TRBD2 (6 bases). Deletions cut 0 bases from V and 4 bases from J, with 17 bases between. The CDR3 sequence is 17 residues long. CDR1 and CDR2 (germline): SGHDN, FVKESK. As DNA, the CDR3 is TGTGCCAGCAGCCAAGAATCCGTAGCGGCTAACGCAGATACGCAGTATTTT. The encoded protein is CASSQESVAANADTQYF.

The chain has TRBV30 and TRBJ2-5; 8 bases align to TRBD1. The germline V gene encodes CDR1 GTSNPN and CDR2 SVGIG (reference sequence). V was clipped by 3 bases and J by 4 bases; unmatched bases: 4. CDR3 length: 13 amino acids. The DNA of the CDR3 is TGTGCCTGGAGAGGACAGGGACGAGAGACCCAGTACTTC. Translated, it gives CAWRGQGRETQYF.

The V call is TRBV28, the J call TRBJ1-4; D uncertain. This CDR3 spans 16 amino acids. The ends were cut back, 4 bases at V and 0 bases at J, with 12 bases in the middle. Per germline, CDR1 MDHEN and CDR2 SYDVKM. CDR3 in amino acids: CASSYPGVATNEKLFF. CDR3 DNA: TGTGCCAGCAGTTACCCCGGGGTAGCAACTAATGAAAAACTGTTTTTT.